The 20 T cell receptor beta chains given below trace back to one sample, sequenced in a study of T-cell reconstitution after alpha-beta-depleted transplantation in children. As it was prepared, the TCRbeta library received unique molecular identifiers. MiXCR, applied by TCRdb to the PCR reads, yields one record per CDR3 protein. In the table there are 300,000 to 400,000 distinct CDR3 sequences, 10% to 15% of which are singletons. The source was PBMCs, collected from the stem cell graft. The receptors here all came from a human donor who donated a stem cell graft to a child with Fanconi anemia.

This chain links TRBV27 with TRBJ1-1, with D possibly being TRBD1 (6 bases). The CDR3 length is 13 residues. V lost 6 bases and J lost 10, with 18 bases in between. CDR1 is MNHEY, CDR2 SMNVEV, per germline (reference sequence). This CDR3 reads CASRPIEGRGAFF. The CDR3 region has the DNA TGTGCCAGCAGACCAATAGAGGGCAGGGGAGCTTTCTTT.

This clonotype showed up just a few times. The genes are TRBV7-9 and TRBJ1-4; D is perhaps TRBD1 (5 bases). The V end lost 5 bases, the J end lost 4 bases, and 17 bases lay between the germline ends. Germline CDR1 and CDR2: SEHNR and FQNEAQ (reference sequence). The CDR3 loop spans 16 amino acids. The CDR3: CASSPPGTAFNEKLFF. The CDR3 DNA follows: TGTGCCAGCAGCCCACCGGGGACCGCCTTTAATGAAAAACTGTTTTTT.

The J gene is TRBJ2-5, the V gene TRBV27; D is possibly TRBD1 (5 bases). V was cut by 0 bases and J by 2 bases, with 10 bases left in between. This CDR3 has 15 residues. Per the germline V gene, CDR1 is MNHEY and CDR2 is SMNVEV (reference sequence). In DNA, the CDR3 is TGTGCCAGCAGTTTATCCACAGGACCTCAAGAGACCCAGTACTTC. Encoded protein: CASSLSTGPQETQYF.

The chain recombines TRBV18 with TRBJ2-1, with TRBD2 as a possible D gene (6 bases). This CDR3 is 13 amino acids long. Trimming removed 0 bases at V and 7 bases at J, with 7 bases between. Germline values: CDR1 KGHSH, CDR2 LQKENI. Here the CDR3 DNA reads TGTGCCAGCTCACCACCGGGGGGAAATGAGCAGTTCTTC. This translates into CASSPPGGNEQFF.

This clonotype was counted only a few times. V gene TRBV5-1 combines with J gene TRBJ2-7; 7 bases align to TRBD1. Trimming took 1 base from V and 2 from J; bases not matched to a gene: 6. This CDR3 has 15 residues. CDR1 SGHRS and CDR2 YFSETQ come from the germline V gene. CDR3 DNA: TGCGCCAGCAGCTTGAGGTCGGGACAGCCCTACGAGCAGTACTTC. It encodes CASSLRSGQPYEQYF. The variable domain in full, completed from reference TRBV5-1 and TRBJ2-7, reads KAGVTQTPRYLIKTRGQQVTLSCSPISGHRSVSWYQQTPGQGLQFLFEYFSETQRNKGNFPGRFSGRQFSNSRSEMNVSTLELGDSALYLCASSLRSGQPYEQYFGPGTRLTVT.

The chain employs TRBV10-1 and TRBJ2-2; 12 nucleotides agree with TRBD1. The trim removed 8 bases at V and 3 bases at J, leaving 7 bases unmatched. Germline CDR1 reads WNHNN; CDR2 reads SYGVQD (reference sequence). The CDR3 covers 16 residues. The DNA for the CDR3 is TGCGCCAGCCCCCGGGACAGGGGGCGGCACACCGGGGAGCTGTTTTTT. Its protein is CASPRDRGRHTGELFF.

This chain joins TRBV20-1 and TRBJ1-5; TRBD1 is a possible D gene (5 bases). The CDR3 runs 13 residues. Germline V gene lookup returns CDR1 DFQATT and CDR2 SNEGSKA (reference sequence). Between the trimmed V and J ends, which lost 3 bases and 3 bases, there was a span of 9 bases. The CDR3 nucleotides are TGCAGTGCTAGCGGGGGAATCAATCAGCCCCAGCATTTT. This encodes CSASGGINQPQHF.

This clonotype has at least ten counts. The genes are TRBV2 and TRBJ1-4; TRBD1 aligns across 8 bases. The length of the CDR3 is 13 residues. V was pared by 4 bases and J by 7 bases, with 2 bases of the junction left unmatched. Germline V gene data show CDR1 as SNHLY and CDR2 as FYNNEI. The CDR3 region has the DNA TGTGCCAGCAGTGGGACAGGGACTGAAAAACTGTTTTTT. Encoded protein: CASSGTGTEKLFF.

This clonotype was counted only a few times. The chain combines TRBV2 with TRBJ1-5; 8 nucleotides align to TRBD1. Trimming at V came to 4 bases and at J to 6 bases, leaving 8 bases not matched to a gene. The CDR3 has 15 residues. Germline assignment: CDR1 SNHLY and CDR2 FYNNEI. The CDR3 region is CASSVGQGEFQPQHF. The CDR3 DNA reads TGTGCCAGCAGTGTTGGACAGGGTGAGTTTCAGCCCCAGCATTTT.

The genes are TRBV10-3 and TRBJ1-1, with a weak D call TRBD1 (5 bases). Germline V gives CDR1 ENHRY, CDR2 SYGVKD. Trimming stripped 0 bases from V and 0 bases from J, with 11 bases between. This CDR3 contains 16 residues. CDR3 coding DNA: TGTGCCATCAGTGAGTCGGGGCCTTCCATGAACACTGAAGCTTTCTTT. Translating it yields CAISESGPSMNTEAFF.

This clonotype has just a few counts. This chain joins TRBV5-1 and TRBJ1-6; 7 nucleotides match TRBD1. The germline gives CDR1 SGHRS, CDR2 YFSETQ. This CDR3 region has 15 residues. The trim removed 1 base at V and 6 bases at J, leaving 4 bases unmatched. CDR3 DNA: TGCGCCAGCAGCTTGCAGGGACAGATTAATTCACCCCTCCACTTT. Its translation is CASSLQGQINSPLHF.

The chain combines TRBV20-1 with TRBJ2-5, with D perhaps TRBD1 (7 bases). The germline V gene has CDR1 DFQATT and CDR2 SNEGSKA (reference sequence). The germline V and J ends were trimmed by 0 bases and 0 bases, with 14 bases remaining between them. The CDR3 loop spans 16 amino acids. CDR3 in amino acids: CSARDHGGTDQETQYF. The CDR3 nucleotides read TGCAGTGCTAGAGATCATGGGGGGACAGACCAAGAGACCCAGTACTTC.

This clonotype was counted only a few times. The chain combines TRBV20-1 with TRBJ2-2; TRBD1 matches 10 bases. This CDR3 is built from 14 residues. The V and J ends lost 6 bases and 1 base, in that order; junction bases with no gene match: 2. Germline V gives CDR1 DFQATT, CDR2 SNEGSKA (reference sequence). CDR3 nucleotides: TGCAGTGCCTGGGACAGGGGGAACACCGGGGAGCTGTTTTTT. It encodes CSAWDRGNTGELFF.

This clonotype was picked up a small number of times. The CDR3 spells CASSRPTGGIWDTQYF. The CDR3 DNA is TGTGCCAGCAGTCGCCCAACAGGGGGCATATGGGATACGCAGTATTTT. The J gene is TRBJ2-3, the V gene TRBV12-3 or TRBV12-4; TRBD1 matches at 9 bases. The CDR3 contains 16 residues. J lost 6 bases, V lost 5 bases, and 12 bases had no gene match.

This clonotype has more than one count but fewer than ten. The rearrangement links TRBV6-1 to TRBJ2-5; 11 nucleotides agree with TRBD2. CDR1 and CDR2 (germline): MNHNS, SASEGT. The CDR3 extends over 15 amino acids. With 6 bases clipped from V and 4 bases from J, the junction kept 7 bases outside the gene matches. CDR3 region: CASRGPGTSGETQYF. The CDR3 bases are TGTGCCAGCAGGGGCCCCGGGACTAGCGGAGAGACCCAGTACTTC.

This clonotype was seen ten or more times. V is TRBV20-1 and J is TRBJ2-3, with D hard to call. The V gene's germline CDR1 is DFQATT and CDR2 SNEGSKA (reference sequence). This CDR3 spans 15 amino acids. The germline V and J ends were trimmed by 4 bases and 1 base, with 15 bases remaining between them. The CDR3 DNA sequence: TGCAGTGCTACTGCGCCACTCTGGGGCACAGATACGCAGTATTTT. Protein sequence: CSATAPLWGTDTQYF.

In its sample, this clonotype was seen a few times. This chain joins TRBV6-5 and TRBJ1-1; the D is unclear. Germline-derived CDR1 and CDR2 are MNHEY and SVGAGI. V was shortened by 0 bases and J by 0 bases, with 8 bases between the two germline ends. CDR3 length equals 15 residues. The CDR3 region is CASSYSGSLNTEAFF. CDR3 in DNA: TGTGCCAGCAGTTACTCAGGCAGCCTGAACACTGAAGCTTTCTTT.

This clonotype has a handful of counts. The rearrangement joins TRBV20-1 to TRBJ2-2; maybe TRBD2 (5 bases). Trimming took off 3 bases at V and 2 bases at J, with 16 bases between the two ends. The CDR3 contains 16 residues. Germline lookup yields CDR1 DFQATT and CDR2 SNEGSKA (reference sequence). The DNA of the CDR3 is TGCAGTGCTAGGTCTAGGGCGCGGGCTAACACCGGGGAGCTGTTTTTT. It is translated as CSARSRARANTGELFF.

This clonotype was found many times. The CDR3 here is CASSLQGSSPLHF. The CDR3 DNA is TGTGCCAGCAGCTTGCAGGGAAGTTCACCCCTCCACTTT. The V and J genes are TRBV7-9 and TRBJ1-6, with a tentative D call TRBD1 (5 bases). V lost 3 bases and J lost 9, with 9 bases in between. The CDR3 runs to 13 residues. CDR1 is SEHNR and CDR2 is FQNEAQ in the germline V gene (reference sequence).

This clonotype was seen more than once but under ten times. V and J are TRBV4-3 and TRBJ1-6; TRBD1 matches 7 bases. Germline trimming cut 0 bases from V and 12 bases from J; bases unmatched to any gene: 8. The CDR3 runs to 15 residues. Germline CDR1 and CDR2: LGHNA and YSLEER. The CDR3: CASSQDMGRGLPLHF. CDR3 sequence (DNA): TGCGCCAGCAGCCAAGATATGGGCAGGGGGTTACCCCTCCACTTT.